This note documents a single T cell receptor beta chain sequence. Measured with immunoSEQ multiplex PCR; TCRdb has only the in-frame clones, and not every one. The sample contains fewer than 200,000 clones, approximately 82% of which appear only once. This entry is derived from a study of blood T cell repertoires in COVID-19. Study overall: T cells, B-cell-depleted T cells, or PBMCs supplied cDNA or gDNA.

Clinical history reported by participants formed the basis on which cohorts were assigned. The source material was PBMCs or T cells enriched from blood (not recorded which). The sequence derives from a woman between 50 and 59 years old in a cohort exposed to, infected with or recovered from COVID-19 (not recorded which).

The CDR3 coding sequence is TGTGCCAGCAGCCCCGTTAGCACAGATACGCAGTATTTT. This codes for CASSPVSTDTQYF. The J gene is TRBJ2-3, the V gene TRBV11-2; D is ambiguous. Trimming stripped 5 bases from V and 0 bases from J, with 6 bases between. CDR1 and CDR2 from the germline V gene are SGHAT and FQNNGV. The CDR3 consists of 13 residues.